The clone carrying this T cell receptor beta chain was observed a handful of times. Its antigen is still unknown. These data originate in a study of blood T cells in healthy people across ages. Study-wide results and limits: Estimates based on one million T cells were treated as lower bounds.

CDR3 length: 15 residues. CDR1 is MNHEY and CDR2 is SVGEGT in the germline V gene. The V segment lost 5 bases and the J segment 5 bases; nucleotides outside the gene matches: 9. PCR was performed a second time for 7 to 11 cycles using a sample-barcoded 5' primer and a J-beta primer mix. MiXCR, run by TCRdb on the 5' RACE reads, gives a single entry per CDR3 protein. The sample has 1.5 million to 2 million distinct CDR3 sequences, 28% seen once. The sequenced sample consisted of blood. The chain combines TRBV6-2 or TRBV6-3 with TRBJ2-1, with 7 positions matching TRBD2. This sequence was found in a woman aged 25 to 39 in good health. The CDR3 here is CASSTLGTTNNEQFF. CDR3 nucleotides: TGTGCCAGCAGTACTTTAGGGACTACTAACAATGAGCAGTTCTTC.